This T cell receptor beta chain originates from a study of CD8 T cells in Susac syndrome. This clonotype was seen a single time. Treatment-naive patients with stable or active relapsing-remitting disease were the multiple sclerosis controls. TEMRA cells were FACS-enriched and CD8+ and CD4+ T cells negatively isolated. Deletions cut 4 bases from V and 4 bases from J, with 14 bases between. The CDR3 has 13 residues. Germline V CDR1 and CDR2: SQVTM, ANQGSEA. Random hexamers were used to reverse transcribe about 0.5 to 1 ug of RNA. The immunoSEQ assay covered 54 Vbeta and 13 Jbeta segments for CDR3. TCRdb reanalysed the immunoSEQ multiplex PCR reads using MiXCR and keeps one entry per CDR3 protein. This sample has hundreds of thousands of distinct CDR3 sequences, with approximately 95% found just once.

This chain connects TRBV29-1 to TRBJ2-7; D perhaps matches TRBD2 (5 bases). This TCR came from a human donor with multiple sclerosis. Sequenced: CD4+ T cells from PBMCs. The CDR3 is CSVVDSRSYEQYF. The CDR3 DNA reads TGCAGCGTTGTGGACTCCCGATCTTACGAGCAGTACTTC.